This T cell receptor (beta chain) was sequenced in a study of Ad26.COV2.S vaccination and SARS-CoV-2 variants. Study results and limitations: Vaccinated individuals (as opposed to placebo recipients) had higher spike-specific TCR breadth.

The CDR3 is 12 amino acids. The germline gives CDR1 SGDLS, CDR2 YYNGEE. Trimming pared 0 bases from V and 6 bases from J, leaving 3 bases between. Using immunoSEQ multiplex PCR, the repertoire was profiled, and TCRdb retains in-frame clones only, with some absent. Counted here are approximately 480,000 clones, roughly nine tenths occurring once; the ten biggest clones make up 10% to 15%. Described treatment: 15 to 20 received Ad26.COV2.S at low or high dose, single or two shots; about five received placebo; per-sample allocation not given. Day 63 following the first vaccine or placebo injection was when the samples were taken. Regarding this clone: What it binds is unknown.

Sequencing used peripheral blood, obtained in a trial of Ad26.COV2.S vaccine versus placebo. The chain carries TRBV9 and TRBJ2-2; D is undetermined. This sequence was found in a person aged 18-60 years who received the Ad26.COV2.S COVID-19 vaccine or a placebo. The DNA for the CDR3 is TGTGCCAGCAGCGTAGTTTCCGGGGAGCTGTTTTTT. Protein: CASSVVSGELFF.